Sequencing of this T cell receptor (beta chain) was carried out in a study of blood T cell repertoires in COVID-19. Looking at the study overall: Sources were T cells, B-cell-depleted T cells, or PBMCs; the material itself was cDNA or gDNA.

Produced via immunoSEQ multiplex PCR; TCRdb's table is partial and in-frame only. The sample yields about 210,000 clones, 92% seen once. The length of the CDR3 is 13 residues. Germline-derived CDR1 and CDR2 are SEHNR and FQNEAQ (reference sequence). Trimming shortened V by 3 bases and J by 3 bases, and 9 bases separated the two germline ends. This TCR came from a man aged 25-40 years with acute or convalescent COVID-19. Specimen: peripheral blood. This chain uses TRBV7-9 with TRBJ2-7; D remains ambiguous. DNA for the CDR3: TGTGCCAGCAGCTTGGCCCCAGTCTACGAGCAGTACTTC. Translation: CASSLAPVYEQYF.